The 23 T cell receptor beta chains below were found in one sample sequenced in a study of cytotoxic CD8 clonotypes in ibrutinib-treated CLL. The method was immunoSEQ multiplex PCR; TCRdb's version includes in-frame clones alone and lacks a portion of them. The sample holds fewer than 40,000 clones; around 63% are singletons and the top ten take under 8%. Sequenced here: PBMCs, sampled at disease progression, from a patient treated with ibrutinib. Source of these receptors: a human donor with chronic lymphocytic leukemia.

This clone was found a few times. The chain links TRBV5-1 to TRBJ2-3, with 9 bases aligning to TRBD1. Germline lookup yields CDR1 SGHRS and CDR2 YFSETQ. V shed 2 bases and J 4 bases; nucleotides not matched to a gene: 5. This CDR3 is built from 15 residues. The DNA for the CDR3 is TGCGCCAGCAGCTTACAGGGGGCACGGGCAGATACGCAGTATTTT. This encodes CASSLQGARADTQYF.

The rearrangement uses TRBV18 and TRBJ1-5, with 9 bases aligning to TRBD1. CDR1 and CDR2 (germline): KGHSH, LQKENI. CDR3 size: 15 residues. The trim removed 2 bases at V and 4 bases at J, leaving 3 bases unmatched. CDR3 protein: CASSPDRGFNQPQHF. The CDR3 DNA reads TGTGCCAGCTCACCAGACAGGGGGTTTAATCAGCCCCAGCATTTT.

The chain is built from TRBV5-4 and TRBJ1-2; a weak D match, TRBD1 (6 bases). The CDR3 consists of 15 residues. The V end was cut by 5 bases, the J end by 5 bases, with 19 bases between. The V gene's germline CDR1 is SGHNT and CDR2 YYREEE (reference sequence). The CDR3 DNA sequence: TGTGCCAGCAGTCGGGGCACCCGACAGGAATATGGCTACACCTTC. Translation gives CASSRGTRQEYGYTF.

This clone was seen a handful of times. The V call is TRBV4-3, the J call TRBJ1-1, with no clear D. V was cut by 0 bases and J by 8 bases, with 13 bases left in between. Germline loops: CDR1 LGHNA, CDR2 YSLEER. The length of the CDR3 is 14 residues. For the CDR3, the DNA is TGCGCCAGCAGCCAAGACCATTTTCGGGGAGAAGCTTTCTTT. Its translation is CASSQDHFRGEAFF.

The V call is TRBV7-3, the J call TRBJ2-3, with a possible D match to TRBD2 (5 bases). V lost 0 bases, J lost 6 bases, and 10 bases lay in between. CDR3 size: 14 residues. Germline CDR1 reads SGHTA; CDR2 reads FQGTGA. CDR3 region: CASSLTGGGDTQYF. In nucleotides, the CDR3 is TGTGCCAGCAGCTTAACTGGTGGCGGGGATACGCAGTATTTT.

This clone was counted between two and nine times. The J gene is TRBJ2-7, the V gene TRBV6-1; possible D gene TRBD1, 6 bases. Germline V CDR1 and CDR2: MNHNS, SASEGT. The CDR3 is made up of 13 amino acids. V gave up 7 bases and J gave up 3 bases, with 13 bases separating them. The CDR3 here is CASTLGTNYEQYF. The CDR3 nucleotides are TGTGCCAGCACCCTGGGGACAAACTACGAGCAGTACTTC.

The genes are TRBV19 and TRBJ2-3; 9 nucleotides align to TRBD2. The CDR3 contains 16 residues. Germline loops: CDR1 LNHDA, CDR2 SQIVND (reference sequence). J gave up 1 base and V 4 bases, and 6 bases lay outside the gene matches. CDR3 in amino acids: CASSRAGGRGTDTQYF. The CDR3 nucleotides read TGTGCCAGTAGTAGAGCGGGAGGAAGGGGCACAGATACGCAGTATTTT.

V and J are TRBV11-1 and TRBJ1-5; possible D gene TRBD1, 6 bases. The germline V and J ends were trimmed by 5 bases and 3 bases, with 8 bases remaining between them. This CDR3 is built from 13 residues. Germline CDR1 reads SGHAT; CDR2 reads FQDESV (reference sequence). The CDR3 loop reads CASSQGSNQPQHF. DNA for the CDR3: TGTGCCAGCAGCCAGGGGTCCAATCAGCCCCAGCATTTT.

The chain joins TRBV10-3 to TRBJ2-3; TRBD2 agrees at 7 bases. J was trimmed by 4 bases and V by 5 bases; bases with no gene match: 6. This CDR3 is built from 14 residues. Germline-derived CDR1 and CDR2 are ENHRY and SYGVKD. CDR3 region: CAISSAGIADTQYF. CDR3 sequence (DNA): TGTGCCATCAGTTCAGCGGGGATAGCAGATACGCAGTATTTT.

The CDR3 nucleotides read TGTGCCAGTAGTATAGATTCATCGTCCTCACTAGCGGGAGGATACAATGAGCAGTTCTTC. Translated, it gives CASSIDSSSSLAGGYNEQFF. The chain combines TRBV19 with TRBJ2-1, with 12 bases fitting TRBD2. Germline values: CDR1 LNHDA, CDR2 SQIVND (reference sequence). Trimming at V came to 0 bases and at J to 4 bases, leaving 13 bases not matched to a gene. This CDR3 is 20 amino acids long.

The chain links TRBV15 to TRBJ2-3; TRBD1 matches at 7 bases. Germline CDR1 LNHNV, CDR2 YYDKDF (reference sequence). With V trimmed by 1 base and J by 1 base, 5 bases remained unmatched. This CDR3 comprises 16 residues. The CDR3 DNA sequence: TGTGCCACCAGCAGAGGGGGACAGCCTGGCACAGATACGCAGTATTTT. Encoded protein: CATSRGGQPGTDTQYF. The variable domain in full, completed from reference TRBV15 and TRBJ2-3, reads DAMVIQNPRYQVTQFGKPVTLSCSQTLNHNVMYWYQQKSSQAPKLLFHYYDKDFNNEADTPDNFQSRRPNTSFCFLDIRSPGLGDTAMYLCATSRGGQPGTDTQYFGPGTRLTVL.

The V and J genes are TRBV7-2 and TRBJ2-7; D gene unclear. V lost 2 bases, J lost 0 bases, and 5 bases lay in between. CDR1 is SGHTA, CDR2 FQGNSA, per germline. There are 13 residues in the CDR3. The CDR3, as DNA: TGTGCCAGCAGCTTAAGTACCTCCTACGAGCAGTACTTC. It specifies CASSLSTSYEQYF.

V gene TRBV29-1 combines with J gene TRBJ2-3, with 12 nucleotides matching TRBD1. V shed 6 bases and J 5 bases; nucleotides not matched to a gene: 9. CDR3 length: 15 amino acids. CDR1 and CDR2 (germline): SQVTM, ANQGSEA. The CDR3 DNA reads TGCAGCGTAGAACCGGGACAGGGGGCGGTAGATACGCAGTATTTT. This translates into CSVEPGQGAVDTQYF.

The chain has TRBV7-3 and TRBJ2-1; TRBD1 or TRBD2 may be the D gene (5 bases each). The length of the CDR3 is 16 residues. V was cut by 3 bases and J by 6 bases, with 18 bases left in between. CDR1 SGHTA and CDR2 FQGTGA come from the germline V gene. The CDR3 DNA sequence: TGTGCCAGCAGCTTCTCTCCCCGGGACCTTCCCAATGAGCAGTTCTTC. Translated: CASSFSPRDLPNEQFF.

The chain carries TRBV5-1 and TRBJ2-1, with 14 bases that match TRBD2. Trimming took 4 bases from V and 2 from J; bases not matched to a gene: 2. CDR3 size: 16 residues. Germline loops: CDR1 SGHRS, CDR2 YFSETQ. The CDR3 sequence: CASSRGLAGAYNEQFF. CDR3 DNA sequence: TGCGCCAGCAGCCGGGGACTAGCGGGAGCCTACAATGAGCAGTTCTTC.

The genes are TRBV7-2 and TRBJ2-1, with D possibly TRBD2 on 5 matching bases. V was cut by 1 base and J by 10 bases, with 17 bases left in between. The CDR3 contains 15 residues. The germline gives CDR1 SGHTA, CDR2 FQGNSA. In DNA, the CDR3 is TGTGCCAGCAGCTTAGTTGCGGGCCCTCTGGTGGAGCAGTTCTTC. This sequence encodes CASSLVAGPLVEQFF. Looking up the rest from reference TRBV7-2 and TRBJ2-1 gives the full variable domain: GAGVSQSPSNKVTEKGKDVELRCDPISGHTALYWYRQSLGQGLEFLIYFQGNSAPDKSGLPSDRFSAERTGGSVSTLTIQRTQQEDSAVYLCASSLVAGPLVEQFFGPGTRLTVL.

The chain carries TRBV11-3 and TRBJ2-5, with D perhaps TRBD1 or TRBD2 (5 bases each). V was pared by 5 bases and J by 1 base, with 14 bases between. The CDR3 runs 15 residues. Germline values: CDR1 SGHNT, CDR2 YENEEA. The CDR3 protein is CASSARLGPQETQYF. The CDR3 DNA reads as TGTGCCAGCAGCGCCCGTTTGGGACCCCAAGAGACCCAGTACTTC.

The chain couples TRBV28 to TRBJ1-5, with D possibly matching TRBD1 (5 bases). Germline V lookup: CDR1 MDHEN, CDR2 SYDVKM. Trimming removed 7 bases at V and 6 bases at J, with 19 bases between. CDR3 size: 15 residues. The CDR3 reads CASITTEGTGQPQHF. The CDR3 nucleotides read TGTGCCAGCATAACCACGGAAGGGACTGGTCAGCCCCAGCATTTT.

The chain uses TRBV14 and TRBJ2-1; no clear D. Looked up from germline, CDR1 is SGHDN and CDR2 is FVKESK. The CDR3 is 13 amino acids. Trimming removed 4 bases from V and 1 base from J, with 5 bases in between. The CDR3 coding sequence is TGTGCCAGCAGCCTGGGGTCCTACAATGAGCAGTTCTTC. Its translation: CASSLGSYNEQFF.

V and J are TRBV5-4 and TRBJ2-2; tentative D call: TRBD1 (5 bases). The CDR3 spans 16 residues. V lost 6 bases to trimming and J lost 0 bases, with 15 bases between them. From germline, CDR1 is SGHNT and CDR2 YYREEE (reference sequence). CDR3 in amino acids: CASTTPGAANTGELFF. CDR3 sequence (DNA): TGTGCCAGCACCACTCCTGGGGCGGCGAACACCGGGGAGCTGTTTTTT.

V and J are TRBV4-1 and TRBJ2-3; tentative D call: TRBD1 (6 bases). The CDR3 runs to 17 residues. Germline CDR1 reads MGHRA; CDR2 reads YSYEKL. The V gene lost 0 bases and the J gene lost 0 bases, with 13 bases spanning the gap. Here the CDR3 reads CASSQDVWGLSTDTQYF. CDR3 sequence (DNA): TGCGCCAGCAGCCAAGATGTTTGGGGGCTGAGCACAGATACGCAGTATTTT.

The J gene is TRBJ1-1, the V gene TRBV25-1, with D maybe TRBD1 (5 bases). The CDR3 consists of 13 residues. Trimming pared 8 bases from V and 2 bases from J, leaving 12 bases between. Per germline, CDR1 MGHDK and CDR2 SYGVNS. The CDR3 DNA reads TGTGCCAGCCGGGACGGCTTTAACACTGAAGCTTTCTTT. Its translation: CASRDGFNTEAFF.

This clone was observed a handful of times. The chain carries TRBV28 and TRBJ1-5; D not certain. Germline V lookup: CDR1 MDHEN, CDR2 SYDVKM. CDR3 length: 17 residues. Trimming removed 6 bases from V and 2 bases from J, with 20 bases in between. CDR3 loop: CASSLPTWGVGNQPQHF. Here the CDR3 DNA reads TGTGCCAGCAGCCTCCCGACCTGGGGAGTCGGCAATCAGCCCCAGCATTTT.